This T cell receptor beta chain appears in the sequencing data of a study of blood T cells in healthy people across ages. The V gene lost 0 bases and the J gene lost 13 bases, with 18 bases spanning the gap. Germline assignment: CDR1 ENHRY and CDR2 SYGVKD. The CDR3 spans 14 residues. Only one count was recorded for this clonotype. There were healthy Caucasian individuals from Russia, aged roughly 6 to 95, serving as donors. Drawn from each donor were roughly 10 milliliters of peripheral blood. Per sample, at least 5.5 micrograms of total RNA were extracted. A second roughly 6 to 12 cycle PCR used barcoded and J-beta primers. TCRdb re-called the 5' RACE reads through MiXCR, storing one row per CDR3 protein. The profile covers about 1 million distinct CDR3 sequences, with over 35% appearing a single time and approximately 17% taken by the ten largest.

The TCR sequence derives from a woman aged 55 to 70 in good health. The rearrangement links TRBV10-3 to TRBJ2-5; tentatively, D is TRBD1 or TRBD2 (6 bases each). The source material was blood. This CDR3 reads CAISESRDTGERYF. The CDR3, as DNA: TGTGCCATCAGTGAGTCGCGGGACACTGGCGAACGGTACTTC.